The rows below give T cell receptor beta chains drawn from one sample of a study of blood T cell repertoires in COVID-19. The data were produced by immunoSEQ multiplex PCR, yet TCRdb's version contains in-frame clones alone and is incomplete. Here the sample spans approximately 45,000 clones, roughly 73% being singletons. Input material: peripheral blood. These receptors originate from an elderly man with acute or convalescent COVID-19. The CDR3 runs from the conserved cysteine through the conserved F or W. A D gene is named only where the DNA matches it firmly. Clone size, where shown, is once, few, many, or a class for clones that have expanded.

v_call,clone_size,cdr3_length,d_call,j_call,cdr3_aa,cdr3_nt
TRBV5-1,NA,12,NA,TRBJ2-1,CASSLRYNEQFF,TGCGCCAGCAGCCTCCGGTACAATGAGCAGTTCTTC
TRBV7-6,NA,15,NA,TRBJ2-1,CASRAGPSMDNEQFF,TGTGCCAGCAGGGCGGGACCCAGCATGGACAATGAGCAGTTCTTC
TRBV7-2,NA,15,NA,TRBJ1-3,CASRFGTDSGNTIYF,TGTGCCAGCAGGTTTGGGACTGACTCTGGAAACACCATATATTTT
TRBV19,NA,15,TRBD2,TRBJ2-3,CASSPTSGGLDTQYF,TGTGCCAGTAGTCCAACTAGCGGGGGATTAGATACGCAGTATTTT
TRBV19,NA,14,TRBD2,TRBJ2-1,CASSRVAGVDEQFF,TGTGCCAGTAGTAGGGTAGCGGGAGTCGATGAGCAGTTCTTC
TRBV30,NA,12,TRBD2,TRBJ2-5,CAWVAGVETQYF,TGTGCCTGGGTAGCGGGAGTGGAGACCCAGTACTTC
TRBV6-2/TRBV6-3,NA,16,NA,TRBJ2-1,CASSSLSGGSYNEQFF,TGTGCCAGCAGTTCTCTAAGCGGAGGCTCCTACAATGAGCAGTTCTTC
TRBV14,few,15,TRBD1,TRBJ1-6,CASSRDRGRGSPLHF,TGTGCCAGCAGCCGGGACAGGGGGCGCGGATCACCCCTCCACTTT
TRBV29-1,few,14,NA,TRBJ2-2,CSVRPASNTGELFF,TGCAGCGTTCGGCCAGCGTCTAACACCGGGGAGCTGTTTTTT
TRBV27,NA,15,TRBD1,TRBJ2-1,CASSFFGQGGHEQFF,TGTGCCAGCAGTTTTTTCGGACAGGGAGGTCATGAGCAGTTCTTC
TRBV7-3,few,15,TRBD2,TRBJ2-1,CASSLGLAGDTEQFF,TGTGCCAGCAGCTTAGGACTAGCGGGAGATACTGAGCAGTTCTTC
TRBV7-9,many,17,NA,TRBJ2-2,CASSFSEARTGTGELFF,TGTGCCAGCAGCTTTAGTGAAGCCCGAACGGGCACCGGGGAGCTGTTTTTT
TRBV5-4,NA,17,TRBD2,TRBJ2-7,CASRTGTSGINSYEQYF,TGTGCCAGCAGGACCGGGACTAGCGGGATAAACTCCTACGAGCAGTACTTC
TRBV5-6,NA,15,TRBD2,TRBJ2-1,CASSITSGRFNEQFF,TGTGCCAGCAGCATCACTAGCGGGAGATTCAATGAGCAGTTCTTC
TRBV5-1,NA,15,TRBD2,TRBJ2-3,CASSLNGRSTDTQYF,TGCGCCAGCAGCTTGAACGGGAGGAGCACAGATACGCAGTATTTT
TRBV5-4,NA,12,NA,TRBJ2-5,CASSKGGETQYF,TGTGCCAGCAGCAAGGGGGGGGAGACCCAGTACTTC
TRBV7-9,NA,14,NA,TRBJ1-2,CASSLGVREYGYTF,TGTGCCAGCAGCTTAGGAGTCAGGGAATATGGCTACACCTTC
TRBV7-9,NA,19,TRBD2,TRBJ2-5,CASSLARLAGGARGETQYF,TGTGCCAGCAGCTTAGCGCGACTAGCGGGAGGGGCCCGGGGAGAGACCCAGTACTTC
TRBV30,NA,12,NA,TRBJ1-6,CAGRDFNSPLHF,TGTGCCGGACGGGACTTTAATTCACCCCTCCACTTT
TRBV6-5,once,13,NA,TRBJ1-2,CAVGEGFNYGYTF,TGTGCCGTGGGGGAGGGGTTCAACTATGGCTACACCTTC
TRBV29-1,few,12,NA,TRBJ1-2,CSVDSGTNGYTF,TGCAGCGTTGATTCGGGGACAAATGGCTACACCTTC
TRBV24-1,once,15,TRBD1,TRBJ2-7,CATSDPRDRSYEQYF,TGTGCCACCAGTGATCCCCGGGACAGGAGCTACGAGCAGTACTTC
TRBV5-1,NA,16,TRBD2,TRBJ2-1,CASSPQLAGGRNEQFF,TGCGCCAGCAGCCCGCAGCTAGCGGGAGGGAGGAATGAGCAGTTCTTC
TRBV6-1,few,14,NA,TRBJ1-5,CASRSQGPAQPQHF,TGTGCCAGCAGGTCACAGGGCCCGGCTCAGCCCCAGCATTTT
TRBV19,NA,16,NA,TRBJ2-3,CASASPSGPGTDTQYF,TGTGCCAGTGCCTCCCCCAGCGGCCCTGGCACAGATACGCAGTATTTT
TRBV14,once,15,NA,TRBJ2-3,CASSQDLTVKDTQYF,TGTGCCAGCAGCCAAGATCTTACAGTTAAAGATACGCAGTATTTT
TRBV6-5,NA,15,TRBD2,TRBJ2-3,CASRGLAGSTDTQYF,TGTGCCAGCAGAGGACTAGCGGGGAGCACAGATACGCAGTATTTT
TRBV28,NA,13,NA,TRBJ2-7,CASSVPGIYEQYF,TGTGCCAGCAGTGTGCCGGGAATCTACGAGCAGTACTTC